This T cell receptor beta chain stems from a study of shared clonotypes between healthy human individuals. General study results and limits: Non-shared clonotypes had lower generation probabilities than clonotypes shared by all four sorted-subset donors.

As concerns this clone: Antigen specificity is unknown.

Generated by immunoSEQ multiplex PCR, the TCRdb table keeps only in-frame clones and is missing some. The data contain some 1 million clones, approximately 72% of them seen just once; the ten biggest clones take up 1.4%. Every donor was a Caucasian adult from Nashville, Tennessee. The germline gives CDR1 SGHRS, CDR2 YFSETQ. This CDR3 region has 19 residues. Trimming took 2 bases from V and 8 from J; bases not matched to a gene: 15. Sequenced input: memory CD4+ T cells sorted from blood. Subset of the sample: CD45RA-negative fraction. V usage is TRBV5-1 and J usage is TRBJ1-6, with 11 positions matching TRBD1. The sequence came from a man between 18 and 35 years old in good health. This CDR3 reads CASSLTGQGGAGHDSPLHF. Written as DNA, the CDR3 is TGCGCCAGCAGCTTAACGGGACAGGGGGGCGCGGGTCATGATTCACCCCTCCACTTT.